This TCR beta chain stems from a study of Ad26.COV2.S vaccination and SARS-CoV-2 variants. This sample's treatment: 15 to 20 received Ad26.COV2.S at low or high dose, single or two shots; roughly 5 received placebo; per-sample allocation not given. Samples came from day 63 after the first vaccine or placebo injection. The germline V and J ends were trimmed by 3 bases and 7 bases, with 12 bases remaining between them. Germline CDR1 reads SGHNT; CDR2 reads YENEEA. The CDR3 covers 13 residues. Data came from immunoSEQ multiplex PCR; TCRdb stores just in-frame clones and leaves some out. The table shows around 250,000 clones, with around 88% occurring only once.

This sample comprised peripheral blood, obtained in a trial of Ad26.COV2.S vaccine versus placebo. This TCR was sampled from a person aged 18-60 years who received the Ad26.COV2.S COVID-19 vaccine or a placebo. The chain links TRBV11-3 to TRBJ1-2; the D is unclear. Written as DNA, the CDR3 is TGTGCCAGCAGCTTCGGGCCTCGTCGTGGCTACACCTTC. It translates to CASSFGPRRGYTF.